This T cell receptor (beta chain) was obtained from a study of shared clonotypes between healthy human individuals. Trimming took off 3 bases at V and 10 bases at J, with 20 bases between the two ends. Germline-derived CDR1 and CDR2 are SGDLS and YYNGEE. The length of the CDR3 is 14 residues. The input for sorted-subset replicate PCRs was around 0.2 ug DNA, 25,000 to 35,000 T cell genomes. The protocol was immunoSEQ multiplex PCR, while the TCRdb copy is restricted to in-frame clones and leaves out a portion. The sample lists 150,000 to 200,000 clones, just under 95% occurring once. Study-wide results and caveats: A handful of donors showed sharing of around 5% of naive CD4 clonotypes. Expectations were that clonotype sharing among donors would be affected by sequencing depth. Represented genetic and exposure-history diversity was restricted by having few donors.

Regarding this clone: The target antigen is unknown.

The rearrangement joins TRBV9 to TRBJ2-7; no definite D call. The clonotype comes from a woman in her 30s in good health. Material: naive CD4+ T cells sorted from blood. The sample's subset: CD45RA+ positively selected. This CDR3 is CASSALPGARVQYF. DNA for the CDR3: TGTGCCAGCAGCGCCCTCCCGGGCGCAAGGGTTCAGTACTTC.